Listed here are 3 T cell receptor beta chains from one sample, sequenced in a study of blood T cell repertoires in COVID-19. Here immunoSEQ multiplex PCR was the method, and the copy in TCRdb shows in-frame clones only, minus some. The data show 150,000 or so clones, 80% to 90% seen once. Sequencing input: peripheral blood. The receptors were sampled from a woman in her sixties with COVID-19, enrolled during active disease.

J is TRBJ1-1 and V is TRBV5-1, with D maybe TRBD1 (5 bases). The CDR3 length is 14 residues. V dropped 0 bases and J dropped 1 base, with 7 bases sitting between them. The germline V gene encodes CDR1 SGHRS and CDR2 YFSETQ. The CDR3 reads CASSLVDTNTEAFF. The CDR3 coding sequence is TGCGCCAGCAGCTTGGTGGACACGAACACTGAAGCTTTCTTT. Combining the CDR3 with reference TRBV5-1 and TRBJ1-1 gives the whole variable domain KAGVTQTPRYLIKTRGQQVTLSCSPISGHRSVSWYQQTPGQGLQFLFEYFSETQRNKGNFPGRFSGRQFSNSRSEMNVSTLELGDSALYLCASSLVDTNTEAFFGQGTRLTVV.

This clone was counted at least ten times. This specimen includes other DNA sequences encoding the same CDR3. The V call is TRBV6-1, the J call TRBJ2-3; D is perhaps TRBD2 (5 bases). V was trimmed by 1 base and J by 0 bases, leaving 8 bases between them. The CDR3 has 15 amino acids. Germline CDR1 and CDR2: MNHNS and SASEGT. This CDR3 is CASSEVSGSTDTQYF. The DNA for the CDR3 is TGTGCCAGCAGTGAAGTGAGCGGTAGCACAGATACGCAGTATTTT.

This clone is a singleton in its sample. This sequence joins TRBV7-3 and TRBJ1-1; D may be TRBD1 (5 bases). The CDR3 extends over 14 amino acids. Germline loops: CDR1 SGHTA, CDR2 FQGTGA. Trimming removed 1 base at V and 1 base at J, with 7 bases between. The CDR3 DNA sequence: TGTGCCAGCAGCTTAATCGGGGGGAACACTGAAGCTTTCTTT. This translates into CASSLIGGNTEAFF. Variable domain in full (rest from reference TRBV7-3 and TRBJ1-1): GAGVSQTPSNKVTEKGKYVELRCDPISGHTALYWYRQSLGQGPEFLIYFQGTGAADDSGLPNDRFFAVRPEGSVSTLKIQRTERGDSAVYLCASSLIGGNTEAFFGQGTRLTVV.